These 22 T cell receptor beta chains were sequenced from one sample in a study of blood T cell repertoires in COVID-19. The repertoire was sequenced with immunoSEQ multiplex PCR; TCRdb's copy has only in-frame clones and lacks some. The table has roughly 140,000 clones, around nine tenths seen once. The sample comprised peripheral blood. The receptors derive from a woman in her 40s with acute or convalescent COVID-19.

The CDR3 spells CASSEAREMAKNIQYF. The CDR3 nucleotides are TGTGCCAGCAGTGAAGCGAGGGAGATGGCCAAAAACATTCAGTACTTC. This chain connects TRBV6-1 to TRBJ2-4, with a weak D call TRBD2 (5 bases). Trimming stripped 0 bases from V and 1 base from J, with 10 bases between. CDR3 size: 16 residues. Looked up from germline, CDR1 is MNHNS and CDR2 is SASEGT.

In this sample, this clone turned up many times. Other DNA sequences in this sample translate to the same CDR3. The chain has TRBV6-2 or TRBV6-3 and TRBJ1-5, with 7 bases lining up with TRBD1. The CDR3 spans 16 residues. V dropped 0 bases and J dropped 0; count of bases not matched to a gene: 2. Germline V gene lookup returns CDR1 MNHEY and CDR2 SVGEGT. The CDR3 DNA is TGTGCCAGCAGTTACTCGGGACAGCGTAGCAATCAGCCCCAGCATTTT. Its translation is CASSYSGQRSNQPQHF.

The V gene is TRBV29-1, the J gene TRBJ2-5, with 8 nucleotides matching TRBD1. In germline, CDR1 is SQVTM, CDR2 ANQGSEA. CDR3 length: 13 residues. Losses at the gene ends were 5 bases for V and 4 bases for J; bases not matched to a gene: 6. Written as DNA, the CDR3 is TGCAGCGTTCAGGCAGGGGGCAGAGAGACCCAGTACTTC. This gives the protein CSVQAGGRETQYF.

This chain connects TRBV5-1 to TRBJ2-3; D might be TRBD1 (5 bases). Germline V gene lookup returns CDR1 SGHRS and CDR2 YFSETQ. V shed 2 bases and J shed 0 bases, with 13 bases lying between them. This CDR3 contains 16 residues. The CDR3 region is CASSFGQGRSTDTQYF. CDR3 sequence (DNA): TGCGCCAGCAGCTTTGGCCAGGGAAGGAGCACAGATACGCAGTATTTT.

J is TRBJ2-5 and V is TRBV6-5, with 8 positions matching TRBD1. This CDR3 is 15 amino acids long. Germline V lookup: CDR1 MNHEY, CDR2 SVGAGI. Germline trimming cut 3 bases from V and 1 base from J; bases unmatched to any gene: 4. The chain's CDR3 is CASSYRDRPQETQYF. In DNA, the CDR3 is TGTGCCAGCAGTTATAGGGACAGGCCCCAAGAGACCCAGTACTTC.

This clone occurred a few times. The chain uses TRBV5-1 and TRBJ2-7, with 9 bases matching TRBD1. The CDR3 spans 15 residues. Per the germline V gene, CDR1 is SGHRS and CDR2 is YFSETQ. V lost 4 bases and J lost 2; bases outside the gene matches: 7. This chain's CDR3 is CASSPPGQGPYEQYF. CDR3 sequence (DNA): TGCGCCAGCAGCCCCCCGGGACAGGGCCCCTACGAGCAGTACTTC.

V and J are TRBV13 and TRBJ1-1, with D uncertain. Germline CDR1 is PRHDT and CDR2 is FYEKMQ (reference sequence). V gave up 5 bases and J gave up 11 bases, with 18 bases separating them. The length of the CDR3 is 13 residues. Here the CDR3 reads CASSPPSMVEAFF. CDR3 DNA: TGTGCCAGCAGCCCACCCTCGATGGTCGAGGCTTTCTTT.

This rearrangement joins TRBV18 to TRBJ1-1; tentatively, D is TRBD1 (6 bases). CDR3 length: 15 amino acids. Between the trimmed V and J ends, which lost 0 bases and 5 bases, there was a span of 13 bases. Germline V lookup: CDR1 KGHSH, CDR2 LQKENI. The CDR3 nucleotides read TGTGCCAGCTCACCACCTAAGGGGGAGAAGACTGAAGCTTTCTTT. This translates into CASSPPKGEKTEAFF.

The chain combines TRBV12-3 or TRBV12-4 with TRBJ1-1; no definite D call. The length of the CDR3 is 13 residues. V dropped 7 bases and J dropped 1 base, with 10 bases sitting between them. CDR3 sequence: CASTSTKNTEAFF. CDR3 coding DNA: TGTGCCAGCACCTCTACCAAGAACACTGAAGCTTTCTTT.

J is TRBJ1-2 and V is TRBV5-4; the match to TRBD1 covers 10 bases. The germline V gene has CDR1 SGHNT and CDR2 YYREEE (reference sequence). The CDR3 loop spans 13 amino acids. V dropped 3 bases and J dropped 8; count of bases not matched to a gene: 4. CDR3 in DNA: TGTGCCAGCAGCTCCGGGACAGGGGACGGCTACACCTTC. Translated: CASSSGTGDGYTF.

The chain couples TRBV27 to TRBJ2-1; 9 bases line up with TRBD2. The germline V gene encodes CDR1 MNHEY and CDR2 SMNVEV (reference sequence). CDR3 length: 14 residues. Trimming took 6 bases from V and 3 from J; bases not matched to a gene: 3. In DNA form, the CDR3 reads TGTGCCAGCAGGCTTAGCGGGAGCTACAATGAGCAGTTCTTC. Residues: CASRLSGSYNEQFF.

Written as DNA, the CDR3 is TGTGCCAGCAGTTTATCATCAGGGGCGGGCGGAGGTGAGCAGTTCTTC. Translation gives CASSLSSGAGGGEQFF. The J gene is TRBJ2-1, the V gene TRBV27; maybe TRBD1 (6 bases). The V end lost 0 bases, the J end lost 9 bases, and 18 bases lay between the germline ends. Germline-derived CDR1 and CDR2 are MNHEY and SMNVEV (reference sequence). The CDR3 runs 16 residues.

The V and J genes are TRBV7-9 and TRBJ1-1; D unclear. Germline assignment: CDR1 SEHNR and CDR2 FQNEAQ (reference sequence). The germline V and J ends were trimmed by 2 bases and 3 bases, with 19 bases remaining between them. The CDR3 has 17 amino acids. The CDR3 is CASSLKGLGSRDTEAFF. In DNA form, the CDR3 reads TGTGCCAGCAGCTTAAAGGGCCTCGGGAGTAGAGACACTGAAGCTTTCTTT. Full variable domain (remainder filled in from reference TRBV7-9 and TRBJ1-1): DTGVSQNPRHKITKRGQNVTFRCDPISEHNRLYWYRQTLGQGPEFLTYFQNEAQLEKSRLLSDRFSAERPKGSFSTLEIQRTEQGDSAMYLCASSLKGLGSRDTEAFFGQGTRLTVV.

V and J are TRBV4-3 and TRBJ1-6, with 9 nucleotides matching TRBD1. Germline assignment: CDR1 LGHNA and CDR2 YSLEER. This CDR3 has 15 residues. The ends lost 4 bases at V and 7 bases at J; junction bases unmatched: 5. The CDR3 DNA is TGCGCCAGCAGCCTAGACAGGGGGGAGAATTCACCCCTCCACTTT. This gives the protein CASSLDRGENSPLHF.

This sequence joins TRBV6-5 and TRBJ1-1, with a weak D call TRBD1 (6 bases). V was shortened by 4 bases and J by 0 bases, with 9 bases between the two germline ends. This CDR3 spans 14 amino acids. From germline, CDR1 is MNHEY and CDR2 SVGAGI. CDR3 nucleotide sequence: TGTGCCAGCAGTTGGGGGGGCCTGAACACTGAAGCTTTCTTT. Translating gives CASSWGGLNTEAFF.

This clone was observed a handful of times. The rearrangement joins TRBV30 to TRBJ2-7; D not certain. The germline CDR1 and CDR2 sequences are GTSNPN and SVGIG (reference sequence). There are 12 residues in the CDR3. Trimming pared 0 bases from V and 4 bases from J, leaving 7 bases between. CDR3: CAWSVSQYEQYF. The CDR3 DNA follows: TGTGCCTGGAGTGTAAGTCAGTACGAGCAGTACTTC.

The chain has TRBV10-3 and TRBJ2-2; 8 positions agree with TRBD1. Trimming took 7 bases from V and 0 from J; bases not matched to a gene: 19. This CDR3 is built from 20 residues. CDR1 is ENHRY and CDR2 is SYGVKD in the germline V gene. The CDR3, as DNA: TGTGCCATCACCCGAAGTGGCCTAGCCTGGGACAGGTCGAACACCGGGGAGCTGTTTTTT. Translating it yields CAITRSGLAWDRSNTGELFF.

This clone was recorded only once. The J gene is TRBJ2-7, the V gene TRBV5-6; TRBD2 aligns across 7 bases. Germline CDR1 reads SGHDT; CDR2 reads YYEEEE. The CDR3 loop spans 13 amino acids. The V segment lost 3 bases and the J segment 1 base; nucleotides outside the gene matches: 1. CDR3 coding DNA: TGTGCCAGCAGCTGGGGGGGTTCCTACGAGCAGTACTTC. Translation: CASSWGGSYEQYF.

DNA of the CDR3: TGTGCCAGCAGCTTAGGCCTAGCGGGAGGGGTACGAAACACCGGGGAGCTGTTTTTT. Protein sequence: CASSLGLAGGVRNTGELFF. The rearrangement joins TRBV7-2 to TRBJ2-2; 12 bases are a match to TRBD2. V shed 1 base, J shed 2 bases, and the junction held 8 bases outside the gene matches. Germline V gene lookup returns CDR1 SGHTA and CDR2 FQGNSA. This CDR3 has 19 residues. The complete variable domain, with remaining parts taken from reference TRBV7-2 and TRBJ2-2, reads GAGVSQSPSNKVTEKGKDVELRCDPISGHTALYWYRQSLGQGLEFLIYFQGNSAPDKSGLPSDRFSAERTGGSVSTLTIQRTQQEDSAVYLCASSLGLAGGVRNTGELFFGEGSRLTVL.

V gene TRBV6-2 or TRBV6-3 combines with J gene TRBJ2-3; D possibly corresponds to TRBD2 (6 bases). CDR1 is MNHEY and CDR2 is SVGEGT in the germline V gene. V shed 2 bases and J shed 2 bases, with 17 bases lying between them. This CDR3 is 17 amino acids long. The CDR3 loop is CASSYAVPGDLTDTQYF. CDR3 DNA: TGTGCCAGCAGTTACGCCGTCCCGGGGGACCTCACAGATACGCAGTATTTT.

The J gene is TRBJ1-3, the V gene TRBV5-6, with a weak D call TRBD1 (6 bases). Trimming shortened V by 3 bases and J by 3 bases, and 13 bases separated the two germline ends. Germline lookup yields CDR1 SGHDT and CDR2 YYEEEE. This CDR3 spans 15 amino acids. CDR3 amino acids: CASSSSTGNGNTIYF. In nucleotides, the CDR3 is TGTGCCAGCAGCTCTTCCACAGGGAATGGAAACACCATATATTTT.

The rearrangement links TRBV11-2 to TRBJ2-3, with 9 bases aligning to TRBD1. This CDR3 contains 15 residues. The J segment lost 2 bases and the V segment lost 2 bases, leaving 2 bases of the junction unmatched. In germline, CDR1 is SGHAT, CDR2 FQNNGV. CDR3 nucleotides: TGTGCCAGCAGCTTAAGGGACAGGGACACAGATACGCAGTATTTT. Translating gives CASSLRDRDTDTQYF.